These T cell receptor beta chains were read from a single sample in a study of beta chain features in type 1 diabetes. Produced via immunoSEQ multiplex PCR; TCRdb's table is partial and in-frame only. Here the sample spans hundreds of thousands of clones, over 13% being singletons. Source material: naive CD4+ T cells from blood. All receptors come from a man aged 18 to 35 with type 1 diabetes. Both conserved end residues are part of each CDR3. Each record gives: clone size, V gene, D gene, J gene, CDR3 protein, CDR3 DNA. A D gene is named only where the DNA matches it firmly. Part of the rows lack a size; the others show once, few, many or a class for expanded clones.

>few|TRBV10-3|TRBD1|TRBJ1-4
CAISQGETNEKLFF
TGTGCCATAAGCCAGGGGGAGACTAATGAAAAACTGTTTTTT
>NA|TRBV5-5|NA|TRBJ1-2
CASSSGQREHYGYTF
TGTGCCAGCAGCTCGGGGCAAAGGGAGCACTATGGCTACACCTTC
>few|TRBV13|NA|TRBJ2-5
CASSLGLAGWQETQYF
TGTGCCAGCAGCTTAGGCCTGGCAGGGTGGCAAGAGACCCAGTACTTC
>NA|TRBV5-1|NA|TRBJ2-2
CASSLVGSYTGELFF
TGCGCCAGCAGCTTGGTTGGTAGCTACACCGGGGAGCTGTTTTTT
>few|TRBV7-2|TRBD1|TRBJ1-5
CASSLATGEHQPQHF
TGTGCCAGCAGCTTAGCCACAGGGGAACATCAGCCCCAGCATTTT
>few|TRBV9|TRBD2|TRBJ2-1
CASSQLSGLAVYNEQFF
TGTGCCAGCAGCCAGCTGTCGGGACTAGCGGTCTACAATGAGCAGTTCTTC
>NA|TRBV18|TRBD1|TRBJ1-5
CASSPTGGRNQPQHF
TGTGCCAGCTCACCAACAGGGGGGAGGAATCAGCCCCAGCATTTT
>few|TRBV30|NA|TRBJ1-1
CAWSALSRTEAFF
TGTGCCTGGAGTGCCCTAAGTCGCACTGAAGCTTTCTTT
>few|TRBV30|NA|TRBJ2-2
CAWTANINTGELFF
TGTGCCTGGACAGCTAATATTAACACCGGGGAGCTGTTTTTT
>NA|TRBV15|NA|TRBJ2-5
CATSRVEETQYF
TGTGCCACCAGCAGAGTGGAGGAGACCCAGTACTTC
>NA|TRBV7-6|NA|TRBJ1-1
CASSLDGTRTEAFF
TGTGCCAGCAGCCTAGACGGGACGAGAACTGAAGCTTTCTTT
>NA|TRBV4-1|TRBD1|TRBJ1-1
CASSLRQGTMNTEAFF
TGCGCCAGCAGCCTAAGACAGGGTACTATGAACACTGAAGCTTTCTTT
>NA|TRBV18|TRBD1|TRBJ2-7
CASSPRTGGNEQYF
TGTGCCAGCTCACCTCGGACAGGGGGAAACGAGCAGTACTTC
>NA|TRBV5-1|TRBD1|TRBJ1-5
CASSSGQGSSQPQHF
TGCGCCAGCAGCTCTGGACAGGGTTCGAGCCAGCCCCAGCATTTT
>NA|TRBV10-2|NA|TRBJ2-7
CASSATYEQYF
TGCGCCAGCAGTGCGACGTACGAGCAGTACTTC
>NA|TRBV7-6|NA|TRBJ1-1
CASSLGGSNTEAFF
TGTGCCAGCAGCTTAGGGGGCTCCAACACTGAAGCTTTCTTT
>NA|TRBV20-1|TRBD1|TRBJ2-7
CSVIRTGEQYF
TGCAGTGTTATCCGGACAGGCGAGCAGTACTTC
>NA|TRBV27|NA|TRBJ2-4
CASSLIGAGMNIQYF
TGTGCCAGCAGTTTAATCGGCGCAGGGATGAACATTCAGTACTTC
>few|TRBV7-9|NA|TRBJ1-1
CASSSSGGTEAFF
TGTGCCAGCAGCTCATCGGGGGGTACTGAAGCTTTCTTT
>once|TRBV28|TRBD1|TRBJ1-1
CASGRGGLISLGTEAFF
TGTGCCAGCGGGCGAGGGGGCTTAATCTCTTTGGGCACTGAAGCTTTCTTT
>few|TRBV5-4|TRBD2|TRBJ2-1
CASSLGLAGEYNEQFF
TGTGCCAGCAGCTTGGGGCTAGCGGGAGAATACAATGAGCAGTTCTTC
>few|TRBV9|TRBD1|TRBJ2-6
CASSVLGQASSGANVLTF
TGTGCCAGCAGCGTACTAGGACAGGCGAGCTCTGGGGCCAACGTCCTGACTTTC
>few|TRBV5-4|TRBD1|TRBJ2-1
CASSLGGGFYNEQFF
TGTGCCAGCAGCTTGGGAGGGGGCTTCTACAATGAGCAGTTCTTC
>few|TRBV30|NA|TRBJ1-6
CAWSTVGLGYSPLHF
TGTGCCTGGAGTACAGTGGGTCTGGGGTATTCACCCCTCCACTTT
>NA|TRBV18|TRBD1|TRBJ1-5
CASSPPGQGADQPQHF
TGTGCCAGCTCACCACCGGGACAGGGGGCCGATCAGCCCCAGCATTTT
>NA|TRBV4-1|NA|TRBJ2-2
CASSPEPSRRTGELFF
TGCGCCAGCAGCCCGGAACCCAGTAGGAGAACCGGGGAGCTGTTTTTT
>NA|TRBV7-6|TRBD2|TRBJ2-1
CASSLGGLDYKFF
TGTGCCAGCAGCTTAGGTGGACTAGATTATAAGTTCTTC
>NA|TRBV5-4|NA|TRBJ2-1
CASSPGGTGTYNEQFF
TGTGCCAGCAGCCCGGGGGGGACAGGGACCTACAATGAGCAGTTCTTC
>few|TRBV7-2|NA|TRBJ2-2
CAGGLSGNTGELFF
TGTGCCGGCGGGTTGAGTGGGAACACCGGGGAGCTGTTTTTT
>NA|TRBV7-2|TRBD2|TRBJ2-1
CASRLAGLPYNEQFF
TGTGCCAGCAGACTAGCGGGGCTACCCTACAATGAGCAGTTCTTC
>few|TRBV29-1|TRBD1|TRBJ2-1
CSVYRQGRDNEQFF
TGCAGCGTTTATAGACAGGGTCGGGACAATGAGCAGTTCTTC
>NA|TRBV30|TRBD1|TRBJ2-7
CAWNRDRAYEQYF
TGTGCCTGGAACCGGGACAGGGCCTACGAGCAGTACTTC
>NA|TRBV6-4|NA|TRBJ2-1
CASSAGAPNEQFF
TGTGCCAGCAGTGCGGGGGCCCCAAATGAGCAGTTCTTC
>few|TRBV29-1|NA|TRBJ1-2
CSVSGAGQLYGYTF
TGCAGCGTTAGTGGTGCCGGGCAGCTCTATGGCTACACCTTC
>NA|TRBV7-9|TRBD2|TRBJ2-1
CASSLLSLLTSGLDNEQFF
TGTGCCAGCAGCTTACTGAGTCTTTTGACTAGCGGGCTTGACAATGAGCAGTTCTTC
>NA|TRBV2|TRBD2|TRBJ2-7
CASTSQGLNYEQYF
TGTGCCAGCACGAGCCAGGGACTAAACTACGAGCAGTACTTC
>NA|TRBV4-1|NA|TRBJ1-2
CASSQGLGVFYYGYTF
TGCGCCAGCAGCCAAGGTCTAGGCGTGTTCTACTATGGCTACACCTTC
>NA|TRBV29-1|NA|TRBJ2-7
CSVEGRAGSYEQYF
TGCAGCGTTGAAGGCAGGGCCGGTTCCTACGAGCAGTACTTC
>NA|TRBV11-1|NA|TRBJ2-3
CASSPGRLTDTQYF
TGTGCCAGCAGCCCGGGACGCTTGACAGATACGCAGTATTTT
>NA|TRBV5-6|NA|TRBJ2-4
CASSPQTGVQYF
TGTGCCAGCAGCCCGCAGACAGGAGTCCAGTACTTC
>few|TRBV7-2|TRBD1|TRBJ1-2
CASSLWNRGDGYTF
TGTGCCAGCAGCTTATGGAACAGGGGTGATGGCTACACCTTC
>NA|TRBV7-2|NA|TRBJ1-5
CASSSARGEGQPQHF
TGTGCCAGCAGCTCAGCACGGGGGGAAGGTCAGCCCCAGCATTTT
>NA|TRBV10-3|TRBD1|TRBJ2-4
CAISEPGQGLAKNIQYF
TGTGCCATCAGTGAGCCCGGACAGGGACTAGCCAAAAACATTCAGTACTTC
>few|TRBV6-6|TRBD1|TRBJ1-2
CASSSDRERRDGYTF
TGTGCCAGCAGTTCTGACAGGGAGCGTAGGGATGGCTACACCTTC
>few|TRBV7-3|TRBD1|TRBJ2-1
CASSLGQGSSYNEQFF
TGTGCCAGCAGCTTAGGACAGGGCAGCTCCTACAATGAGCAGTTCTTC
>NA|TRBV28|TRBD1|TRBJ2-7
CASSPTGWFPYEQYF
TGTGCCAGCAGCCCGACAGGGTGGTTCCCCTACGAGCAGTACTTC
>few|TRBV29-1|NA|TRBJ2-5
CSLTGDGRGETQYF
TGCAGCCTGACTGGGGACGGCCGGGGGGAGACCCAGTACTTC
>NA|TRBV19|NA|TRBJ2-1
CASSLGSTAEQFF
TGTGCCAGTAGTTTGGGGTCGACGGCCGAGCAGTTCTTC
>NA|TRBV27|NA|TRBJ2-1
CASSLEGGLYNEQFF
TGTGCCAGCAGTTTAGAGGGGGGCCTTTACAATGAGCAGTTCTTC
>few|TRBV10-3|NA|TRBJ2-7
CAITPSGGGEQYF
TGTGCCATCACACCTAGTGGCGGAGGGGAGCAGTACTTC
>NA|TRBV5-1|TRBD2|TRBJ2-1
CASSLTGGSSYNEQFF
TGCGCCAGCAGCTTGACGGGAGGGAGCTCCTACAATGAGCAGTTCTTC
>few|TRBV30|NA|TRBJ2-5
CAWTLRGVARETQYF
TGTGCCTGGACACTTCGCGGGGTCGCAAGGGAGACCCAGTACTTC
>NA|TRBV7-2|TRBD1|TRBJ1-2
CASSIRSGQSYGYTF
TGTGCCAGCAGCATACGGTCGGGACAGTCCTATGGCTACACCTTC